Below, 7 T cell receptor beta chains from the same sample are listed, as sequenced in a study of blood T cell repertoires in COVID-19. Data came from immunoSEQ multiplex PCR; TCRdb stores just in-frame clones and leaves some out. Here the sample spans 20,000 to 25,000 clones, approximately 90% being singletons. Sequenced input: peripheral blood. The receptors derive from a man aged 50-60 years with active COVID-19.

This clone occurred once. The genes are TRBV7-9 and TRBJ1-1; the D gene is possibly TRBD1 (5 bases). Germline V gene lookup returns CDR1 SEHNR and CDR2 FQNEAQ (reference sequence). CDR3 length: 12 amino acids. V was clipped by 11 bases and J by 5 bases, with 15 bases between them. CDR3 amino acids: CAYSGGRTEAFF. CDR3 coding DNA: TGTGCCTACTCCGGGGGGAGGACTGAAGCTTTCTTT. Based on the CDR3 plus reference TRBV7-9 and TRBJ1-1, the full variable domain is DTGVSQNPRHKITKRGQNVTFRCDPISEHNRLYWYRQTLGQGPEFLTYFQNEAQLEKSRLLSDRFSAERPKGSFSTLEIQRTEQGDSAMYLCAYSGGRTEAFFGQGTRLTVV.

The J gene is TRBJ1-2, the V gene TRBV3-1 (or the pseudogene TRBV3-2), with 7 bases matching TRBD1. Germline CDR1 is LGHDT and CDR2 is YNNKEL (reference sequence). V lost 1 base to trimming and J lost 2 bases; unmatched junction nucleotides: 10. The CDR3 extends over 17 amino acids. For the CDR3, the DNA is TGTGCCAGCAGCCAAGGGGGACAGATGTTGTTAAACTATGGCTACACCTTC. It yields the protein CASSQGGQMLLNYGYTF.

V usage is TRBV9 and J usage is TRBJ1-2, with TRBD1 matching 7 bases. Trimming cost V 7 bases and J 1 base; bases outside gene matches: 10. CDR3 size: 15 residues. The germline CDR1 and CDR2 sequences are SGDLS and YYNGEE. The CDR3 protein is CASSHPGQHNYGYTF. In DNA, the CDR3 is TGTGCCAGCTCCCACCCGGGACAGCATAACTATGGCTACACCTTC.

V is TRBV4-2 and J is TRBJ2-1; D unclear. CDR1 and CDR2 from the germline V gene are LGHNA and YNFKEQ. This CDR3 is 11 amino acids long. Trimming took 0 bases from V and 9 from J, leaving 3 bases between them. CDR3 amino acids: CASSQDREQFF. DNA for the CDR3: TGTGCCAGCAGCCAAGACCGTGAGCAGTTCTTC.

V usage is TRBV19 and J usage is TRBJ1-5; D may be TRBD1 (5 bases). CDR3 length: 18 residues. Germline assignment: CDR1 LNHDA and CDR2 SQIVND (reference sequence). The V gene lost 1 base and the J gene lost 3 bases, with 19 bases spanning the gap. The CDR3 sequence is CASSIGLNLRQYNQPQHF. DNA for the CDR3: TGTGCCAGTAGTATAGGATTGAACCTACGACAGTACAATCAGCCCCAGCATTTT.

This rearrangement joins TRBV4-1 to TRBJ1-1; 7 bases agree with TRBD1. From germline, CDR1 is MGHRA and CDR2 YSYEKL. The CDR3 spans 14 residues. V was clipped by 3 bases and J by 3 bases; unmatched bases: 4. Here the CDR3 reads CASSQTGLDTEAFF. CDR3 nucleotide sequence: TGCGCCAGCAGCCAGACAGGGTTGGACACTGAAGCTTTCTTT.

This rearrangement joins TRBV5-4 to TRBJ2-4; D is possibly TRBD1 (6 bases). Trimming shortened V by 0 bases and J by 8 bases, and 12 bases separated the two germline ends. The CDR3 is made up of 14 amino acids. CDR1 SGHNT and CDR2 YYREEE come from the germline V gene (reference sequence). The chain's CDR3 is CASSLGGHGDIQYF. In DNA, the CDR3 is TGTGCCAGCAGCTTGGGGGGACACGGGGACATTCAGTACTTC.